These 27 T cell receptor beta chains were sequenced from one sample in a study of blood T cell repertoires in COVID-19 (TCRdb year 2020). The library relied on the immunoSEQ multiplex PCR assay. TCRdb took over this immuneACCESS table, retaining in-frame rearrangements with V and J assigned. Such tables are incomplete; in checked studies, under half of the missing clones stem from an unresolved V gene, and the remainder is unexplained. The sample records fewer than 200,000 clones, roughly 80% of which are singletons. The ten top clones hold about 7.7% of the sample. The specimen was peripheral blood. The receptor source for this set is a woman in her 40s with COVID-19, enrolled during active disease.

The gene calls are TRBV3-1 (or the pseudogene TRBV3-2) and TRBJ2-7; TRBD2 might be the D (5 bases). Trimming shortened V by 1 base and J by 0 bases, and 10 bases separated the two germline ends. CDR1 is LGHDT, CDR2 YNNKEL, per germline (reference sequence). This CDR3 is built from 15 residues. CDR3 residues: CASSQGLGLSYEQYF. CDR3 nucleotide sequence: TGTGCCAGCAGCCAAGGTCTAGGACTCTCCTACGAGCAGTACTTC.

The sample holds one count of this clone. The rearrangement uses TRBV28 and TRBJ2-3, with 15 bases fitting TRBD2. The CDR3 totals 17 residues. Germline CDR1 reads MDHEN; CDR2 reads SYDVKM. V trimming: 6 bases; J trimming: 5 bases; junction bases outside the gene matches: 9. CDR3 nucleotides: TGTGCCAGCAGGGGGAGGACTAGCGGGAGGGCCCGAGATACGCAGTATTTT. Translating it yields CASRGRTSGRARDTQYF.

The chain combines TRBV10-1 with TRBJ2-1, with D unresolved. Trimming took off 6 bases at V and 9 bases at J, with 18 bases between the two ends. Germline V CDR1 and CDR2: WNHNN, SYGVQD (reference sequence). The CDR3 loop spans 14 amino acids. The CDR3 loop is CASSKQPSVGEQFF. CDR3 in DNA: TGCGCCAGCAGCAAACAGCCGTCGGTAGGTGAGCAGTTCTTC.

This chain joins TRBV11-2 and TRBJ2-4, with TRBD2 matching 7 bases. Germline V gene lookup returns CDR1 SGHAT and CDR2 FQNNGV. With V trimmed by 4 bases and J by 6 bases, 3 bases remained unmatched. The CDR3 has 13 residues. CDR3 in DNA: TGTGCCAGCAGCTCAGGCGGGGGAAACATTCAGTACTTC. Translated, it gives CASSSGGGNIQYF.

This clone was seen only once. The V call is TRBV12-5, the J call TRBJ2-4, with 8 positions matching TRBD2. The V segment lost 8 bases and the J segment 5 bases; nucleotides outside the gene matches: 8. The CDR3 has 14 residues. The germline V gene has CDR1 LGHNT and CDR2 FRNRAP. The CDR3 here is CASRTGGWQNIQYF. The CDR3 DNA follows: TGTGCTAGTCGCACGGGGGGGTGGCAAAACATTCAGTACTTC.

The CDR3, as DNA: TGTGCCAGCAGCAATTTTTATAGCGGGAGAATCTACGAGCAGTACTTC. Translating it yields CASSNFYSGRIYEQYF. The chain employs TRBV7-6 and TRBJ2-7; 9 nucleotides agree with TRBD2. V shed 5 bases and J 3 bases; nucleotides not matched to a gene: 11. Germline V gene data show CDR1 as SGHVS and CDR2 as FNYEAQ. This CDR3 region has 16 residues.

The genes are TRBV30 and TRBJ1-2, with D perhaps matching TRBD1 (5 bases). V was shortened by 5 bases and J by 1 base, with 17 bases between the two germline ends. The CDR3 totals 15 residues. Per germline, CDR1 GTSNPN and CDR2 SVGIG (reference sequence). The chain's CDR3 is CAWRGGTDNNYGYTF. In DNA form, the CDR3 reads TGTGCCTGGCGGGGCGGGACGGACAATAACTATGGCTACACCTTC.

A few counts support this clone. The J gene is TRBJ2-1, the V gene TRBV5-4; D is unresolved. CDR1 and CDR2 (germline): SGHNT, YYREEE (reference sequence). The CDR3 contains 13 residues. Trimming pared 5 bases from V and 7 bases from J, leaving 13 bases between. CDR3 sequence: CASRVGGKNEQFF. In nucleotides, the CDR3 is TGTGCCAGCAGGGTCGGCGGAAAGAATGAGCAGTTCTTC.

The rearrangement uses TRBV25-1 and TRBJ2-1; 12 bases align to TRBD2. Germline CDR1 reads MGHDK; CDR2 reads SYGVNS. Trimming took 5 bases from V and 2 from J; bases not matched to a gene: 4. CDR3 size: 16 residues. The CDR3 nucleotides read TGTGCCAGCAGTTCTTCTAGCGGGGGGGCCTACAATGAGCAGTTCTTC. Encoded protein: CASSSSSGGAYNEQFF.

This chain joins TRBV7-6 and TRBJ2-1; TRBD2 is a possible D gene (5 bases). The V and J ends lost 5 bases and 4 bases respectively, with 15 bases between them. This CDR3 is 15 amino acids long. In germline, CDR1 is SGHVS, CDR2 FNYEAQ. DNA of the CDR3: TGTGCCAGCAGCGACACCGGGATTCCGTACAATGAGCAGTTCTTC. Translating it yields CASSDTGIPYNEQFF.

This sequence joins TRBV2 and TRBJ1-4; D possibly corresponds to TRBD1 (5 bases). This CDR3 has 15 amino acids. Per the germline V gene, CDR1 is SNHLY and CDR2 is FYNNEI. V gave up 4 bases and J gave up 6 bases, with 15 bases separating them. The CDR3 nucleotides read TGTGCCAGCAGTGCCCTGGGGCAATTAGATGAAAAACTGTTTTTT. It yields the protein CASSALGQLDEKLFF.

The chain combines TRBV13 with TRBJ1-1; 7 bases are shared with TRBD1. Trimming cost V 5 bases and J 5 bases; bases outside gene matches: 8. The CDR3 contains 14 residues. Per the germline V gene, CDR1 is PRHDT and CDR2 is FYEKMQ (reference sequence). The CDR3 region is CASSPPQGRTEAFF. The CDR3 bases are TGTGCCAGCAGCCCCCCACAGGGGCGGACTGAAGCTTTCTTT.

The chain joins TRBV18 to TRBJ2-1; D may be TRBD1 (5 bases). Germline CDR1 KGHSH, CDR2 LQKENI. This CDR3 region has 15 residues. V was trimmed by 3 bases and J by 0 bases, leaving 9 bases between them. Here the CDR3 reads CASSPDSSSYNEQFF. The CDR3 DNA sequence: TGTGCCAGCTCACCTGACAGTAGCTCCTACAATGAGCAGTTCTTC.

This chain connects TRBV5-4 to TRBJ2-1, with 9 bases identical to TRBD1. The germline CDR1 and CDR2 sequences are SGHNT and YYREEE (reference sequence). The length of the CDR3 is 14 residues. Germline trimming cut 3 bases from V and 7 bases from J; bases unmatched to any gene: 5. In DNA, the CDR3 is TGTGCCAGCAGCTGGGGACAGGGAGGTAATGAGCAGTTCTTC. Residues: CASSWGQGGNEQFF. Complete variable domain (other parts from reference TRBV5-4 and TRBJ2-1): ETGVTQSPTHLIKTRGQQVTLRCSSQSGHNTVSWYQQALGQGPQFIFQYYREEENGRGNFPPRFSGLQFPNYSSELNVNALELDDSALYLCASSWGQGGNEQFFGPGTRLTVL.

This chain joins TRBV11-2 and TRBJ2-1, with TRBD2 identical over 11 bases. The germline CDR1 and CDR2 sequences are SGHAT and FQNNGV. Trimming at V came to 1 base and at J to 8 bases, leaving 4 bases not matched to a gene. CDR3 size: 15 residues. CDR3 bases: TGTGCCAGCAGCTTAGGTCTAGCGGGAGGCTATGAGCAGTTCTTC. This sequence encodes CASSLGLAGGYEQFF.

The chain recombines TRBV11-2 with TRBJ2-5; 8 nucleotides agree with TRBD2. There are 17 residues in the CDR3. The V gene's germline CDR1 is SGHAT and CDR2 FQNNGV. V was pared by 5 bases and J by 5 bases, with 16 bases of the junction left unmatched. CDR3 DNA sequence: TGTGCCAGCAGCCCCCGGGGGCGGGGGGCGTTGGTTGAGACCCAGTACTTC. This translates into CASSPRGRGALVETQYF.

In regard to this clone: A read error may account for a junction end that differs from germline. The chain employs TRBV25-1 and TRBJ1-1, with D perhaps matching TRBD1 (6 bases). The CDR3 consists of 13 residues. Germline lookup yields CDR1 MGHDK and CDR2 SYGVNS. Here the CDR3 reads CASRGHLNTEAFF. The DNA of the CDR3 is TGTGCGAGCAGGGGACACCTGAACACTGAAGCTTTCTTT.

This chain links TRBV6-5 with TRBJ1-1; 9 bases match TRBD1. The germline gives CDR1 MNHEY, CDR2 SVGAGI. This CDR3 comprises 13 residues. V shed 6 bases and J 5 bases; nucleotides not matched to a gene: 4. CDR3 sequence reads: CASRAGQGTEAFF. CDR3 DNA sequence: TGTGCCAGCAGGGCGGGACAGGGAACTGAAGCTTTCTTT.

This chain joins TRBV5-1 and TRBJ2-3; D call uncertain. Trimming removed 6 bases from V and 5 bases from J, with 7 bases in between. The CDR3 totals 11 residues. Germline-derived CDR1 and CDR2 are SGHRS and YFSETQ. CDR3 nucleotide sequence: TGCGCCAGCATTAGTGGAGATACGCAGTATTTT. Residues: CASISGDTQYF.

The CDR3 loop reads CASSKALVGPWPQHF. The CDR3 DNA follows: TGTGCCAGCAGCAAAGCGCTGGTGGGGCCTTGGCCCCAGCATTTT. The V call is TRBV21-1, the J call TRBJ1-5; the tabulated D call, TRBD1, remains unverified against the DNA. TRBV21-1 is a known pseudogene. The CDR3 has 15 residues.

This clone has only one observation. V is TRBV29-1 and J is TRBJ2-1; 10 nucleotides match TRBD2. In germline, CDR1 is SQVTM, CDR2 ANQGSEA. V lost 6 bases and J lost 5; bases outside the gene matches: 13. This CDR3 has 16 amino acids. The CDR3 here is CSVGRSSGGLNNEQFF. Written as DNA, the CDR3 is TGCAGCGTCGGGCGGTCTAGCGGGGGTTTGAACAATGAGCAGTTCTTC.

The gene calls are TRBV30 and TRBJ2-7; the match to TRBD1 covers 9 bases. Unmatched junction bases numbered 13, after V lost 4 bases and J lost 6 bases. Germline lookup yields CDR1 GTSNPN and CDR2 SVGIG (reference sequence). The CDR3 is made up of 15 amino acids. CDR3 residues: CAWKSGTGSVGEQYF. The CDR3 DNA is TGTGCCTGGAAGTCCGGGACAGGGTCCGTCGGCGAGCAGTACTTC.

The sample holds one count of this clone. The chain links TRBV25-1 to TRBJ1-1; 7 positions agree with TRBD1. Germline values: CDR1 MGHDK, CDR2 SYGVNS. There are 14 residues in the CDR3. J lost 7 bases, V lost 3 bases, and 8 bases had no gene match. The CDR3 sequence is CASSDKGQSNEAFF. The CDR3 DNA follows: TGTGCCAGCAGTGACAAGGGACAGAGTAATGAAGCTTTCTTT.

The chain links TRBV21-1 to TRBJ2-7; the listed D gene, TRBD1, was not tested against the DNA. TRBV21-1 is shown as a pseudogene. The CDR3 loop spans 13 amino acids. The CDR3 loop reads CASSKGPSYEQYF. The CDR3 bases are TGTGCCAGCAGCAAAGGGCCCTCCTACGAGCAGTACTTC.

This rearrangement joins TRBV21-1 to TRBJ2-3; the table gives TRBD1 as D, unverified against the DNA. TRBV21-1 is a listed pseudogene. The CDR3 totals 15 residues. The CDR3 loop is CASSTRQGRPDTQYF. DNA for the CDR3: TGTGCCAGCAGCACCCGACAGGGGAGGCCAGATACGCAGTATTTT.

This rearrangement joins TRBV7-2 to TRBJ2-7, with TRBD2 identical over 7 bases. This CDR3 contains 15 residues. Looked up from germline, CDR1 is SGHTA and CDR2 is FQGNSA. V lost 0 bases and J lost 2; bases outside the gene matches: 4. Here the CDR3 reads CASSLAGGPAYEQYF. The CDR3 bases are TGTGCCAGCAGCTTAGCGGGAGGGCCCGCCTACGAGCAGTACTTC.

The gene calls are TRBV5-4 and TRBJ1-6; D unresolved. CDR1 is SGHNT and CDR2 is YYREEE in the germline V gene (reference sequence). The CDR3 spans 12 residues. Trimming stripped 0 bases from V and 14 bases from J, with 9 bases between. The CDR3 nucleotides read TGTGCCAGCAGCTTGGGGCTGGCTGCCCTCCACTTT. As protein: CASSLGLAALHF.